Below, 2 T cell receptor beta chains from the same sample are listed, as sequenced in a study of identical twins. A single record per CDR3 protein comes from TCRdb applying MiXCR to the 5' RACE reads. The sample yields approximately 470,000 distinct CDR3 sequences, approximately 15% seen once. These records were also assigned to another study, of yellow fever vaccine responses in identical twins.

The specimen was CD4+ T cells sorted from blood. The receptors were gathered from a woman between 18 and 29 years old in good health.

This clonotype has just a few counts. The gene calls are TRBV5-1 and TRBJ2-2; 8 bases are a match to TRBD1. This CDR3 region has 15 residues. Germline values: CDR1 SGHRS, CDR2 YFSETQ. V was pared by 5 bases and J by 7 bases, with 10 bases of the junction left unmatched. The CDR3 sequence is CASSVRTGMDGELFF. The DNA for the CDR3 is TGCGCCAGCAGTGTACGGACAGGGATGGACGGGGAGCTGTTTTTT. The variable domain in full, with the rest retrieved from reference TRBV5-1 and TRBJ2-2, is KAGVTQTPRYLIKTRGQQVTLSCSPISGHRSVSWYQQTPGQGLQFLFEYFSETQRNKGNFPGRFSGRQFSNSRSEMNVSTLELGDSALYLCASSVRTGMDGELFFGEGSRLTVL.

This chain's CDR3 is CASSESSKGTGELFF. The CDR3 nucleotides read TGTGCCAGCAGTGAATCAAGCAAGGGGACCGGGGAGCTGTTTTTT. The chain recombines TRBV25-1 with TRBJ2-2; D possibly corresponds to TRBD1 (5 bases). Trimming removed 1 base from V and 5 bases from J, with 11 bases in between. The CDR3 spans 15 residues. Germline V gene sequence: CDR1 MGHDK, CDR2 SYGVNS.